This entry features one TCR beta chain sequence. These data come from a study of technical replicates of blood from several donors. Generated by immunoSEQ multiplex PCR, the TCRdb table keeps only in-frame clones and is missing some. The table lists 15,000 or so clones, 83% of them singletons. The V gene lost 2 bases and the J gene lost 6 bases, with 15 bases spanning the gap. Germline V CDR1 and CDR2: SGHNT, YYREEE (reference sequence). This CDR3 spans 14 amino acids. The chain carries TRBV5-4 and TRBJ2-7; D unresolved. Sequences were obtained from PBMCs. This TCR came from a human donor in good health. CDR3 sequence (DNA): TGTGCCAGCAGCTTCCAAGCTCTCCCGAGCGAGCAGTACTTC. Protein product: CASSFQALPSEQYF.